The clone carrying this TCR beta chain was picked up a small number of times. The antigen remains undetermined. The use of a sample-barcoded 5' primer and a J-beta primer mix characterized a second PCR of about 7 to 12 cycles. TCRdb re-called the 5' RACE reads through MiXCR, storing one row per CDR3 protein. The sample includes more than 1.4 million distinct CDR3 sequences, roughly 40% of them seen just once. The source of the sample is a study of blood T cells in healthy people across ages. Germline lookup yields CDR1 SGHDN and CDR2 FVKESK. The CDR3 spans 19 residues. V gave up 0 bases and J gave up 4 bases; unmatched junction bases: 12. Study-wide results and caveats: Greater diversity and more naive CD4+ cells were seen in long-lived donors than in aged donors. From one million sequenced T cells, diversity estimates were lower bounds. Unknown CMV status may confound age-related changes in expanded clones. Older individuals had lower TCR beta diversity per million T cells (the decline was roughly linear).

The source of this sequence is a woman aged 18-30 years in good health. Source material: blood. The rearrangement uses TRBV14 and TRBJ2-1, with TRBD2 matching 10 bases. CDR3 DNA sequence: TGTGCCAGCAGCCAAGATCGTAAGACTAGCGGGCCCCTTTACAATGAGCAGTTCTTC. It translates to CASSQDRKTSGPLYNEQFF.